These 5 T cell receptor beta chains were all obtained from the same sample, sequenced in a study of blood T cell repertoires in COVID-19. Profiled with immunoSEQ multiplex PCR; TCRdb holds only in-frame clones, not every one. The data contain approximately 300,000 clones, roughly nine tenths of them singletons. The sequenced sample was PBMCs or T cells enriched from blood (not recorded which). Source of these receptors: a woman younger than 45 who had recovered from COVID-19.

The chain joins TRBV7-8 to TRBJ2-3; no clear D gene. The ends were cut back, 6 bases at V and 0 bases at J, with 4 bases in the middle. CDR3 length: 12 amino acids. Germline CDR1 reads SGHVS; CDR2 reads FQNEAQ. CDR3 nucleotides: TGTGCCAGCAGACAAAGCACAGATACGCAGTATTTT. Translating gives CASRQSTDTQYF. Combining the CDR3 with reference TRBV7-8 and TRBJ2-3 gives the whole variable domain GAGVSQSPRYKVAKRGQDVALRCDPISGHVSLFWYQQALGQGPEFLTYFQNEAQLDKSGLPSDRFFAERPEGSVSTLKIQRTQQEDSAVYLCASRQSTDTQYFGPGTRLTVL.

Notes on this clone: The sample holds other DNA sequences that translate to the same CDR3. The gene calls are TRBV27 and TRBJ1-1; no clear D. The CDR3 runs 12 residues. V lost 3 bases to trimming and J lost 4 bases, with 6 bases between them. CDR1 and CDR2 (germline): MNHEY, SMNVEV (reference sequence). The chain's CDR3 is CASSFRGTEAFF. The CDR3 coding sequence is TGTGCCAGCAGTTTCCGAGGCACTGAAGCTTTCTTT.

This clone was counted once. The V and J genes are TRBV5-1 and TRBJ2-7, with 8 bases fitting TRBD1. The germline V gene encodes CDR1 SGHRS and CDR2 YFSETQ. The CDR3 has 14 amino acids. The V segment lost 4 bases and the J segment 4 bases; nucleotides outside the gene matches: 7. CDR3 region: CASSPGQGRYEQYF. The CDR3 nucleotides read TGCGCCAGCAGCCCTGGACAGGGTAGGTACGAGCAGTACTTC.

This clone showed up just once. V gene TRBV27 combines with J gene TRBJ2-3, with 11 bases lining up with TRBD1. Germline lookup yields CDR1 MNHEY and CDR2 SMNVEV (reference sequence). The CDR3 spans 16 residues. Trimming at V came to 5 bases and at J to 6 bases, leaving 10 bases not matched to a gene. Here the CDR3 DNA reads TGTGCCAGCAGTCTCGCCGGGACAGGGGGTGTCGATACGCAGTATTTT. This encodes CASSLAGTGGVDTQYF.

V gene TRBV6-5 combines with J gene TRBJ1-1; 7 bases fit TRBD1. Trimming at V came to 0 bases and at J to 2 bases, leaving 6 bases not matched to a gene. Germline CDR1 is MNHEY and CDR2 is SVGAGI. CDR3 length: 16 residues. In DNA, the CDR3 is TGTGCCAGCAGTTACTCGAGTAACAGGGGTAACACTGAAGCTTTCTTT. Amino acids: CASSYSSNRGNTEAFF.